The 13 T cell receptor beta chains given below trace back to one sample, sequenced in a study of blood T cell repertoires in COVID-19. Profiling relied on immunoSEQ multiplex PCR, and the TCRdb table lists in-frame clones only, not all of them. The sample holds 140,000 or so clones, approximately 80% seen once. Sequencing was carried out using PBMCs or T cells enriched from blood (not recorded which). The receptors derive from a woman under 30 who had been exposed to COVID-19.

This sequence joins TRBV19 and TRBJ2-1, with 11 bases fitting TRBD2. Germline loops: CDR1 LNHDA, CDR2 SQIVND (reference sequence). The CDR3 loop spans 16 amino acids. The V and J ends lost 5 bases and 3 bases, in that order; junction bases with no gene match: 6. Written as DNA, the CDR3 is TGTGCCAGTAGTTTTCGACTAGCGGGATTCTACAATGAGCAGTTCTTC. Its protein is CASSFRLAGFYNEQFF.

The chain carries TRBV5-1 and TRBJ1-6, with TRBD1 identical over 9 bases. Germline CDR1 SGHRS, CDR2 YFSETQ. CDR3 length: 18 residues. V shed 5 bases, J shed 4 bases, and the junction held 13 bases outside the gene matches. The CDR3 DNA reads as TGCGCCAGCAGTTCGGGATACGGACAGGGGCCATATAATTCACCCCTCCACTTT. It yields the protein CASSSGYGQGPYNSPLHF.

V and J are TRBV11-1 and TRBJ2-5; TRBD2 aligns across 10 bases. CDR1 is SGHAT and CDR2 is FQDESV in the germline V gene (reference sequence). This CDR3 is built from 16 residues. V was pared by 3 bases and J by 4 bases, with 8 bases of the junction left unmatched. CDR3 amino acids: CASSLLGLAGVETQYF. The CDR3 nucleotides read TGTGCCAGCAGCTTGCTCGGGCTAGCGGGAGTAGAGACCCAGTACTTC.

The chain couples TRBV19 to TRBJ1-4; 7 bases are shared with TRBD1. This CDR3 is 16 amino acids long. Germline V gives CDR1 LNHDA, CDR2 SQIVND (reference sequence). V dropped 10 bases and J dropped 2; count of bases not matched to a gene: 13. The chain's CDR3 is CATRPDRAATNEKLFF. The DNA for the CDR3 is TGTGCCACCCGCCCCGACAGGGCGGCGACTAATGAAAAACTGTTTTTT.

The chain recombines TRBV4-3 with TRBJ1-2; tentatively, D is TRBD1 (5 bases). The CDR3 contains 14 residues. The germline gives CDR1 LGHNA, CDR2 YSLEER. The germline V and J ends were trimmed by 0 bases and 8 bases, with 13 bases remaining between them. The CDR3 coding sequence is TGCGCCAGCAGCCAAGATCAGGGAGGTGGGGGCTACACCTTC. This codes for CASSQDQGGGGYTF.

The chain couples TRBV4-1 to TRBJ1-1; 11 positions match TRBD1. Germline loops: CDR1 MGHRA, CDR2 YSYEKL. Germline trimming cut 1 base from V and 6 bases from J; bases unmatched to any gene: 4. The CDR3 covers 15 residues. DNA for the CDR3: TGCGCCAGCAGCCAAGGGGACAGGGGGGTCGCTGAAGCTTTCTTT. Protein: CASSQGDRGVAEAFF.

The table lists this clone with a count of one. This chain joins TRBV7-3 and TRBJ2-1; D unresolved. This CDR3 comprises 15 residues. Trimming pared 0 bases from V and 3 bases from J, leaving 9 bases between. Germline V gene sequence: CDR1 SGHTA, CDR2 FQGTGA. CDR3 protein: CASSLTQTNYNEQFF. As DNA, the CDR3 is TGTGCCAGCAGCTTAACACAGACGAACTACAATGAGCAGTTCTTC.

The J gene is TRBJ1-2, the V gene TRBV9; TRBD1 might be the D (6 bases). Per germline, CDR1 SGDLS and CDR2 YYNGEE. There are 15 residues in the CDR3. Trimming stripped 4 bases from V and 0 bases from J, with 13 bases between. This CDR3 reads CASSLRQEPNYGYTF. Here the CDR3 DNA reads TGTGCCAGCAGCTTGCGACAGGAGCCTAACTATGGCTACACCTTC.

V gene TRBV28 combines with J gene TRBJ2-5, with TRBD2 identical over 10 bases. The germline CDR1 and CDR2 sequences are MDHEN and SYDVKM. The junction had 6 bases not matched to a gene; V was cut back by 1 base and J by 4 bases. This CDR3 contains 16 residues. The CDR3: CASSLSLAGEVETQYF. CDR3 DNA: TGTGCCAGCAGTTTATCCCTAGCGGGAGAAGTAGAGACCCAGTACTTC.

Concerning this clone itself: Germline and junction disagree at one end, which may indicate a read error. V usage is TRBV29-1 and J usage is TRBJ2-3, with D possibly matching TRBD1 (6 bases). Germline V lookup: CDR1 SQVTM, CDR2 ANQGSEA. This CDR3 has 13 amino acids. CDR3 DNA sequence: TGCAGCGTTGATGGGCAGCGACAAGTACGACAGGATTTT. It translates to CSVDGQRQVRQDF.

The chain recombines TRBV25-1 with TRBJ1-1; 11 bases map to TRBD1. The CDR3 length is 15 residues. Trimming at V came to 4 bases and at J to 4 bases, leaving 5 bases not matched to a gene. CDR1 and CDR2 from the germline V gene are MGHDK and SYGVNS. The CDR3 sequence: CASSVTGTGGTEAFF. The CDR3 bases are TGTGCCAGCAGTGTAACCGGGACAGGGGGCACTGAAGCTTTCTTT.

J is TRBJ1-1 and V is TRBV20-1; 8 nucleotides agree with TRBD1. CDR3 length: 11 residues. Per the germline V gene, CDR1 is DFQATT and CDR2 is SNEGSKA (reference sequence). After removal of 5 bases from V and 4 bases from J, the junction contained 0 bases not matched to a gene. CDR3 amino acids: CSAQGATEAFF. Written as DNA, the CDR3 is TGCAGTGCTCAGGGGGCCACTGAAGCTTTCTTT.

CDR3 nucleotide sequence: TGTGCCAGCAGTCCCAGGGTAAACTTTGATACGCAGTATTTT. Encoded protein: CASSPRVNFDTQYF. The chain recombines TRBV2 with TRBJ2-3, with D perhaps TRBD1 (5 bases). The germline V and J ends were trimmed by 5 bases and 6 bases, with 15 bases remaining between them. Looked up from germline, CDR1 is SNHLY and CDR2 is FYNNEI. The CDR3 spans 14 residues.